This passage covers 3 T cell receptor beta chains from one sample sequenced in a study of T cells in Graves' hyperthyroidism and ophthalmopathy. RNA transcripts served as the template for amplifying TCR beta CDR3 regions. HTBI primers were employed in a first-round RT-PCR of the TCR CDR3. TCRdb re-analysed the multiplex PCR reads in MiXCR, keeping a single row per CDR3 protein. This table holds 450,000 to 550,000 distinct CDR3 sequences, approximately 25% found once. Sequencing was done on a sample of blood. These receptors were obtained from a woman under 40 with Graves' ophthalmopathy.

This clonotype has ten or more counts. This chain joins TRBV20-1 and TRBJ2-5; 10 nucleotides align to TRBD2. The CDR3 runs 15 residues. Germline V gene sequence: CDR1 DFQATT, CDR2 SNEGSKA (reference sequence). After removal of 5 bases from V and 5 bases from J, the junction contained 11 bases not matched to a gene. In nucleotides, the CDR3 is TGCAGTGCTGGGGAAAAACTAGCGGGGTCTGAGACCCAGTACTTC. It is translated as CSAGEKLAGSETQYF.

The chain couples TRBV28 to TRBJ1-2; D unresolved. This CDR3 region has 14 residues. CDR1 is MDHEN, CDR2 SYDVKM, per germline. Trimming removed 1 base from V and 3 bases from J, with 9 bases in between. CDR3 coding DNA: TGTGCCAGCAGTTTATCGTCAGAATACTATGGCTACACCTTC. Translation gives CASSLSSEYYGYTF.

The V and J genes are TRBV27 and TRBJ1-2; D is unresolved. Germline-derived CDR1 and CDR2 are MNHEY and SMNVEV (reference sequence). Trimming shortened V by 1 base and J by 8 bases, and 17 bases separated the two germline ends. The CDR3 is 15 amino acids. DNA for the CDR3: TGTGCCAGCAGTTTATACCCCGACGGCCGTAGAGGCTACACCTTC. As protein: CASSLYPDGRRGYTF.